These T cell receptor beta chains were read from a single sample in a study of T cells after yellow fever vaccination. One entry per CDR3 protein, called by TCRdb with MiXCR from the 5' RACE reads. The sample shows hundreds of thousands of distinct CDR3 sequences, under 15% of them seen only once. This specimen consisted of CD4+ T cells sorted from PBMCs, obtained 15 days after the yellow fever booster vaccination. The receptors derive from a man between 18 and 35 years old who received the YFV17D yellow fever vaccine. CDR3s include the opening cysteine and the closing phenylalanine or tryptophan. The D gene is left open where the match is weak. Expanded clones are given a class, and other clones once, few, many or no size at all.

CDR3	DNA	D	V	J	length	size
CASSYPPTGLPSPNEKLFF	TGTGCCAGCAGTTACCCCCCAACAGGCCTGCCGTCCCCAAATGAAAAACTGTTTTTT	.	TRBV6-6	TRBJ1-4	19	many
CASSHQGDNEQFF	TGTGCCAGCAGCCACCAAGGAGACAATGAGCAGTTCTTC	.	TRBV7-9	TRBJ2-1	13	few
CASGLVLAGANTGELFF	TGTGCTAGTGGTTTGGTCTTGGCAGGCGCGAACACCGGGGAGCTGTTTTTT	.	TRBV12-5	TRBJ2-2	17	.
CASSQDRVNGYTF	TGCGCCAGCAGCCAAGATCGGGTGAATGGCTACACCTTC	.	TRBV4-1	TRBJ1-2	13	.
CASSLPNPGELFF	TGTGCCAGCAGCTTGCCGAACCCAGGGGAGCTGTTTTTT	.	TRBV5-4	TRBJ2-2	13	few
CASSRAAETQYF	TGTGCCAGCTCACGGGCGGCAGAGACCCAGTACTTC	.	TRBV7-9	TRBJ2-5	12	.
CASSGTAGGQGETQYF	TGTGCCAGTAGTGGCACAGCGGGGGGGCAGGGAGAGACCCAGTACTTC	TRBD2	TRBV19	TRBJ2-5	16	few
CASSQGTSGEGDIQYF	TGCGCCAGCAGCCAAGGGACTAGCGGGGAGGGGGACATTCAGTACTTC	TRBD2	TRBV4-3	TRBJ2-4	16	.
CASSVRPVDTQYF	TGTGCCAGCAGCGTACGCCCGGTAGATACGCAGTATTTT	.	TRBV9	TRBJ2-3	13	few
CASSQDGNNNEKLFF	TGCGCCAGCAGCCAAGATGGGAACAATAATGAAAAACTGTTTTTT	.	TRBV4-1	TRBJ1-4	15	few
CASSYRGQGANGYTF	TGTGCCAGCAGTTATCGCGGACAGGGGGCGAATGGCTACACCTTC	TRBD1	TRBV6-6	TRBJ1-2	15	.
CSGAGTAYNEQFF	TGCAGTGGGGCCGGGACAGCATACAATGAGCAGTTCTTC	TRBD1	TRBV20-1	TRBJ2-1	13	few
CASSANRATFSIDTIYF	TGTGCCAGCAGCGCCAACAGGGCTACATTTAGTATTGACACCATATATTTT	.	TRBV7-8	TRBJ1-3	17	.
CASSFQRGDSSYTF	TGTGCCAGCAGCTTCCAACGCGGGGACAGTAGCTACACCTTC	TRBD1	TRBV7-2	TRBJ1-2	14	few
CASSSTWGGASYEQYF	TGCGCCAGCAGCTCGACTTGGGGGGGGGCGAGCTACGAGCAGTACTTC	.	TRBV5-1	TRBJ2-7	16	many
CAIRPGRLERGETQYF	TGTGCCATCAGGCCCGGGCGTTTAGAGCGGGGTGAGACCCAGTACTTC	TRBD2	TRBV10-3	TRBJ2-5	16	few
CASSKNRKNTEAFF	TGTGCCAGCAGTAAGAACAGGAAGAACACTGAAGCTTTCTTT	.	TRBV6-5	TRBJ1-1	14	many
CASSSRLAETYEQYF	TGTGCCAGCAGTTCTCGACTAGCGGAGACCTACGAGCAGTACTTC	TRBD2	TRBV7-8	TRBJ2-7	15	.
CASSLAPGTDTQYF	TGCGCCAGCAGCTTGGCTCCAGGCACAGATACGCAGTATTTT	.	TRBV5-1	TRBJ2-3	14	many
CASSTRDYSNTGELFF	TGTGCCAGCAGTACCCGGGACTACTCAAACACCGGGGAGCTGTTTTTT	TRBD2	TRBV7-9	TRBJ2-2	16	few
CSARDAYTF	TGCAGTGCTAGAGATGCCTACACCTTC	.	TRBV20-1	TRBJ1-2	9	many
CASTGGTHGYTF	TGTGCCAGCACGGGCGGCACCCATGGCTACACCTTC	.	TRBV25-1	TRBJ1-2	12	few
CSAQETGGYIQYF	TGCAGTGCCCAGGAGACAGGCGGGTACATTCAGTACTTC	.	TRBV20-1	TRBJ2-4	13	.
CASSIERQVWETQYF	TGTGCCAGCAGTATCGAGCGACAGGTTTGGGAGACCCAGTACTTC	.	TRBV6-5	TRBJ2-5	15	.
CAWRRGTQYF	TGTGCCTGGAGGAGGGGTACGCAGTATTTT	.	TRBV30	TRBJ2-3	10	few
CSAPPVVGHSQFF	TGCAGTGCGCCGCCGGTTGTGGGCCACTCTCAGTTCTTC	.	TRBV20-1	TRBJ2-1	13	.
CASSSGTSGGETQFF	TGCGCCAGCAGCTCGGGGACTAGCGGGGGGGAGACACAGTTCTTC	TRBD2	TRBV5-1	TRBJ2-1	15	few
CASQLAGAIIYNEQFF	TGCGCCAGCCAGCTAGCGGGGGCCATCATATACAATGAGCAGTTCTTC	TRBD2	TRBV5-1	TRBJ2-1	16	few
CASSVTGDNSPLHF	TGCGCCAGCAGCGTTACAGGGGATAATTCACCCCTCCACTTT	TRBD1	TRBV5-1	TRBJ1-6	14	.
CASSFEGGQPNEKLFF	TGTGCCAGCAGCTTTGAAGGGGGGCAGCCTAATGAAAAACTGTTTTTT	.	TRBV11-2	TRBJ1-4	16	.
CASSGRRETQYF	TGTGCCAGCAGCGGAAGGCGAGAGACCCAGTACTTC	.	TRBV6-2/TRBV6-3	TRBJ2-5	12	many
CASSLMGTSTDTQYF	TGTGCCAGCAGCTTAATGGGCACGAGCACAGATACGCAGTATTTT	.	TRBV7-8	TRBJ2-3	15	.
CASSFSGNEAFF	TGTGCCAGCAGCTTTTCCGGGAATGAAGCTTTCTTT	.	TRBV7-9	TRBJ1-1	12	few
CASSSRRIVNSNQPQHF	TGTGCCAGTAGTTCCCGACGGATAGTTAATAGCAATCAGCCCCAGCATTTT	.	TRBV19	TRBJ1-5	17	.
CASRPGYHYEQYF	TGCGCCAGCAGACCAGGGTATCATTACGAGCAGTACTTC	.	TRBV5-1	TRBJ2-7	13	.
CASGPEGAQYF	TGTGCTAGTGGTCCCGAAGGAGCGCAGTATTTT	.	TRBV12-5	TRBJ2-3	11	many
CASSLVRANIGELFF	TGTGCCAGCAGCTTAGTCAGGGCAAATATCGGGGAGCTGTTTTTT	.	TRBV7-6	TRBJ2-2	15	.
CASSQDNNYGYTF	TGCGCCAGCAGCCAAGATAACAACTATGGCTACACCTTC	.	TRBV4-3	TRBJ1-2	13	many
CASSLGGRLAYNEQFF	TGCGCCAGCAGCTTGGGGGGGCGACTAGCCTACAATGAGCAGTTCTTC	.	TRBV5-1	TRBJ2-1	16	few
CASSPAGGRGDTQYF	TGTGCCAGCAGCCCAGCGGGGGGGCGTGGAGATACGCAGTATTTT	TRBD2	TRBV5-4	TRBJ2-3	15	few
CSASNPLTATDTQYF	TGCAGTGCTAGCAACCCGTTGACAGCCACAGATACGCAGTATTTT	.	TRBV20-1	TRBJ2-3	15	.
CASSWDRATSTDTQYF	TGTGCCAGCAGTTGGGACAGGGCTACTAGCACAGATACGCAGTATTTT	TRBD1	TRBV6-5	TRBJ2-3	16	.
CASSPAGGQGVVEQYF	TGTGCCAGCAGTCCCGCCGGAGGACAGGGCGTCGTCGAGCAGTACTTC	TRBD1	TRBV5-4	TRBJ2-7	16	.
CSAPRGGRTGELFF	TGCAGTGCTCCAAGAGGGGGTCGCACCGGGGAGCTGTTTTTT	.	TRBV20-1	TRBJ2-2	14	few
CASRPDRIAYEQYF	TGTGCCAGCAGACCTGACAGGATTGCCTACGAGCAGTACTTC	.	TRBV5-4	TRBJ2-7	14	.
CASSPHSGANYGYTF	TGTGCCAGCAGCCCTCACTCAGGGGCTAACTATGGCTACACCTTC	.	TRBV7-2	TRBJ1-2	15	few
CASSLMGTSYF	TGTGCCAGCAGCTTAATGGGAACTAGTTACTTC	.	TRBV7-2	TRBJ2-1	11	.
CASSRYREAYGYTF	TGCGCCAGCAGCCGCTACAGGGAAGCCTATGGCTACACCTTC	.	TRBV4-1	TRBJ1-2	14	few
CASSLDRGVAAFF	TGTGCCAGCAGCCTAGACAGAGGGGTAGCGGCTTTCTTT	.	TRBV7-2	TRBJ1-1	13	.
CASSLLQGRKTQYF	TGTGCCAGCAGCTTGCTCCAGGGAAGGAAGACCCAGTACTTC	.	TRBV7-2	TRBJ2-5	14	.
CASSTGLAGLTDTQYF	TGTGCCAGCAGTACGGGACTAGCGGGGTTAACAGATACGCAGTATTTT	TRBD2	TRBV5-4	TRBJ2-3	16	.
CASGDMGETQYF	TGTGCCAGCGGAGATATGGGGGAGACCCAGTACTTC	.	TRBV27	TRBJ2-5	12	.
CASSPGGTKSMKNGYTF	TGTGCCAGCAGCCCCGGGGGTACAAAATCGATGAAAAATGGCTACACCTTC	.	TRBV7-2	TRBJ1-2	17	few
CASSLTGGTNEQFF	TGCGCCAGCAGCTTGACAGGGGGGACGAATGAGCAGTTCTTC	TRBD1	TRBV5-1	TRBJ2-1	14	many
CASTELGGEGTQYF	TGTGCCAGCACCGAACTGGGGGGCGAGGGTACGCAGTATTTT	.	TRBV2	TRBJ2-3	14	.
CASSLSGGKFF	TGTGCCAGCAGCTTATCAGGGGGAAAGTTCTTC	TRBD1	TRBV7-2	TRBJ2-1	11	many
CAIGPSAGGTVAEQFF	TGTGCCATCGGACCTTCTGCGGGGGGCACCGTCGCGGAGCAGTTCTTC	TRBD2	TRBV10-3	TRBJ2-1	16	many